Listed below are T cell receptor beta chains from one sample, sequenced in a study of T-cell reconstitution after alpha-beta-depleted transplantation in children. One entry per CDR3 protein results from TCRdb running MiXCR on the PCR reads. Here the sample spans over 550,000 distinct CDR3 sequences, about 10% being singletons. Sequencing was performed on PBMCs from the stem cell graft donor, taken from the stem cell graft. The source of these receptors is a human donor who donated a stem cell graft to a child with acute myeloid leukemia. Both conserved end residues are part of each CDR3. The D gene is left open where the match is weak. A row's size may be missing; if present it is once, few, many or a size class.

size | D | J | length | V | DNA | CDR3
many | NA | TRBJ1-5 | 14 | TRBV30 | TGTGCCTGGAGCCAAGGCAAGGGCAATCAGCCCCAGCATTTT | CAWSQGKGNQPQHF
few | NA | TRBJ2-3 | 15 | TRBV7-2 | TGTGCCAGCAGCTCCAACAGGGAAGATGCAGATACGCAGTATTTT | CASSSNREDADTQYF
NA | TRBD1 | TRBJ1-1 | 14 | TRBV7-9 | TGTGCCAGCAGCCCACCAGGGGGGCGCACTGAAGCTTTCTTT | CASSPPGGRTEAFF
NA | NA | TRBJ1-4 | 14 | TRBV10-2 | TGCGCCAGCAGCCGACAGGTTTTAAATGAAAAACTGTTTTTT | CASSRQVLNEKLFF
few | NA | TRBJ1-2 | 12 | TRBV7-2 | TGTGCCAGCAGCTTAGCTTACGTTGGCTACACCTTC | CASSLAYVGYTF
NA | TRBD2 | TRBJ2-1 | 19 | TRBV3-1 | TGTGCCAGCAGCCCTATCCCCTTTGTAGCGGGTGCACACTACAATGAGCAGTTCTTC | CASSPIPFVAGAHYNEQFF
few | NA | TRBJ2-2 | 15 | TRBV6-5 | TGTGCCAGCAGTTACTCCTTGGATGTTACCGGGGAGCTGTTTTTT | CASSYSLDVTGELFF
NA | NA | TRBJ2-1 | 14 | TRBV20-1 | TGCAGTGCTAGAGCTAGTTTAACAACTGGGGAGCAGTTCTTC | CSARASLTTGEQFF
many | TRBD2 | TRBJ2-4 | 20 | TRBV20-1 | TGCAGTGCTACAGTTACCGGACTAGCGGGAGGGGAGTTGGCCAAAAACATTCAGTACTTC | CSATVTGLAGGELAKNIQYF
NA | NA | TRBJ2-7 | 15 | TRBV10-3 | TGTGCCATCAGAGATAGCGGAGGGAGCTCCTACGAGCAGTACTTC | CAIRDSGGSSYEQYF